The 10 T cell receptor beta chains below were found in one sample sequenced in a study of shared clonotypes between healthy human individuals. Using immunoSEQ multiplex PCR, the repertoire was profiled, and TCRdb retains in-frame clones only, with some absent. Of around 2,000,000 clones listed, roughly 94% were seen once; the top ten hold 0.1% to 0.15%. What was sequenced was naive CD4+ T cells sorted from blood. Indicated subset: CD45RA+ positively selected. Receptors originate from a man between 18 and 29 years old in good health.

The rearrangement links TRBV5-1 to TRBJ1-4, with D maybe TRBD1 (5 bases). The CDR3 is made up of 15 amino acids. Germline V CDR1 and CDR2: SGHRS, YFSETQ. V dropped 4 bases and J dropped 0 bases, with 10 bases sitting between them. Here the CDR3 DNA reads TGCGCCAGCAGCCCGACAGATTCAACTAATGAAAAACTGTTTTTT. It yields the protein CASSPTDSTNEKLFF. Full variable domain (remainder filled in from reference TRBV5-1 and TRBJ1-4): KAGVTQTPRYLIKTRGQQVTLSCSPISGHRSVSWYQQTPGQGLQFLFEYFSETQRNKGNFPGRFSGRQFSNSRSEMNVSTLELGDSALYLCASSPTDSTNEKLFFGSGTQLSVL.

The chain has TRBV5-1 and TRBJ1-1; D possibly corresponds to TRBD1 (5 bases). The germline CDR1 and CDR2 sequences are SGHRS and YFSETQ. The CDR3 is 15 residues long. Between the trimmed V and J ends, which lost 4 bases and 4 bases, there was a span of 17 bases. CDR3: CASSQGPWDFTEAFF. Here the CDR3 DNA reads TGCGCCAGCAGCCAGGGACCGTGGGACTTCACTGAAGCTTTCTTT.

V is TRBV7-9 and J is TRBJ2-1; weak D call: TRBD2 (6 bases). Per germline, CDR1 SEHNR and CDR2 FQNEAQ (reference sequence). This CDR3 spans 18 amino acids. V was cut by 6 bases and J by 0 bases, with 21 bases left in between. The CDR3 DNA is TGTGCCAGCAGACCTCCCTTTCGCGGGGCCAGCTCCTACAATGAGCAGTTCTTC. Translated, it gives CASRPPFRGASSYNEQFF.

The chain combines TRBV28 with TRBJ1-5, with TRBD1 matching over 7 bases. V lost 6 bases, J lost 0 bases, and 2 bases stayed unmatched. This CDR3 contains 14 residues. Germline assignment: CDR1 MDHEN and CDR2 SYDVKM. The CDR3 DNA follows: TGTGCCAGCAGGACAGGGTATAGCAATCAGCCCCAGCATTTT. It codes for CASRTGYSNQPQHF. Supplemented by reference TRBV28 and TRBJ1-5, the full variable domain reads DVKVTQSSRYLVKRTGEKVFLECVQDMDHENMFWYRQDPGLGLRLIYFSYDVKMKEKGDIPEGYSVSREKKERFSLILESASTNQTSMYLCASRTGYSNQPQHFGDGTRLSIL.

The gene calls are TRBV25-1 and TRBJ1-3; D gene uncertain. Germline values: CDR1 MGHDK, CDR2 SYGVNS. The CDR3 is 12 amino acids. V was clipped by 4 bases and J by 3 bases, with 4 bases between them. The CDR3, as DNA: TGTGCCAGCAGTGTCGGTGGAAACACCATATATTTT. This codes for CASSVGGNTIYF.

The chain links TRBV5-1 to TRBJ2-1, with D possibly being TRBD1 or TRBD2 (5 bases each). Germline values: CDR1 SGHRS, CDR2 YFSETQ. The CDR3 runs to 15 residues. V lost 2 bases, J lost 7 bases, and 16 bases lay in between. The CDR3: CASSFGTMIQNEQFF. CDR3 sequence (DNA): TGCGCCAGCAGCTTCGGGACCATGATACAAAATGAGCAGTTCTTC. Full variable domain (remainder filled in from reference TRBV5-1 and TRBJ2-1): KAGVTQTPRYLIKTRGQQVTLSCSPISGHRSVSWYQQTPGQGLQFLFEYFSETQRNKGNFPGRFSGRQFSNSRSEMNVSTLELGDSALYLCASSFGTMIQNEQFFGPGTRLTVL.

The chain links TRBV7-3 to TRBJ2-3, with D possibly matching TRBD2 (6 bases). The CDR3 consists of 15 residues. CDR1 SGHTA and CDR2 FQGTGA come from the germline V gene. V was trimmed by 2 bases and J by 0 bases, leaving 9 bases between them. The CDR3 DNA reads TGTGCCAGCAGCTTAGGCGGGGTTAGCACAGATACGCAGTATTTT. This sequence encodes CASSLGGVSTDTQYF. The whole variable domain, filled in from reference TRBV7-3 and TRBJ2-3, reads GAGVSQTPSNKVTEKGKYVELRCDPISGHTALYWYRQSLGQGPEFLIYFQGTGAADDSGLPNDRFFAVRPEGSVSTLKIQRTERGDSAVYLCASSLGGVSTDTQYFGPGTRLTVL.

The V and J genes are TRBV18 and TRBJ2-5, with unresolved D. Trimming shortened V by 6 bases and J by 0 bases, and 14 bases separated the two germline ends. The CDR3 contains 15 residues. Germline V gives CDR1 KGHSH, CDR2 LQKENI. CDR3 sequence reads: CASSPAQRNQETQYF. The CDR3 bases are TGTGCCAGCTCCCCGGCGCAACGGAACCAAGAGACCCAGTACTTC.

This chain connects TRBV4-3 to TRBJ2-3; D uncertain. CDR1 and CDR2 (germline): LGHNA, YSLEER. With 1 base removed from V and 2 bases from J, the gap between germline ends came to 10 bases. CDR3 length: 15 amino acids. The CDR3 reads CASSQALANTDTQYF. CDR3 bases: TGCGCCAGCAGCCAAGCCCTCGCCAACACAGATACGCAGTATTTT.

A word on this clone: Distinct nucleotide sequences in the sample also encode this CDR3. The chain joins TRBV9 to TRBJ2-3, with D tentatively TRBD2 (6 bases). CDR3 length: 14 amino acids. Trimming removed 0 bases from V and 2 bases from J, with 7 bases in between. The germline V gene encodes CDR1 SGDLS and CDR2 YYNGEE. CDR3 nucleotides: TGTGCCAGCAGCGTAGGGAGGGCCACAGATACGCAGTATTTT. It encodes CASSVGRATDTQYF.